The next 31 T cell receptor beta chains were all read from a single sample in a study of CD8+ T cells in alopecia areata. RNA was isolated and reverse transcribed to cDNA, the sequencing template. The assay was immunoSEQ multiplex PCR, and TCRdb's table has in-frame clones only and misses some. The data hold about 150,000 clones, with 47% observed a single time. The sequenced sample was CD4+ T cells sorted from blood. These receptors all stem from a human donor with alopecia areata.

The chain has TRBV28 and TRBJ2-5; possible D gene TRBD2, 6 bases. Germline V CDR1 and CDR2: MDHEN, SYDVKM. The CDR3 runs to 14 residues. V was shortened by 6 bases and J by 7 bases, with 18 bases between the two germline ends. The CDR3 DNA reads TGTGCCAGCAGCCTCCTCTGGGGGGACGGGACCCAGTACTTC. This translates into CASSLLWGDGTQYF.

There are a few counts of this clone. The chain is built from TRBV19 and TRBJ1-2; D is unclear. This CDR3 contains 14 residues. Per germline, CDR1 LNHDA and CDR2 SQIVND (reference sequence). The ends were cut back, 8 bases at V and 0 bases at J, with 13 bases in the middle. This CDR3 reads CASSSPPSNYGYTF. The CDR3 DNA sequence: TGTGCCAGTTCATCTCCACCTTCTAACTATGGCTACACCTTC.

This clone appeared a few times. This chain links TRBV20-1 with TRBJ2-2; the D is unclear. Germline values: CDR1 DFQATT, CDR2 SNEGSKA (reference sequence). The CDR3 is 11 residues long. The V end was cut by 3 bases, the J end by 7 bases, with 6 bases between. The CDR3 region is CSARRSGELFF. The DNA for the CDR3 is TGCAGTGCTAGGAGGAGCGGGGAGCTGTTTTTT.

The chain combines TRBV2 with TRBJ1-2; 9 positions match TRBD1. This CDR3 is built from 12 residues. Per the germline V gene, CDR1 is SNHLY and CDR2 is FYNNEI. The J segment lost 6 bases and the V segment lost 6 bases, leaving 2 bases of the junction unmatched. The CDR3 region has the DNA TGTGCCAGCAGCAGGACAGGGGATGGCTACACCTTC. As protein: CASSRTGDGYTF.

The CDR3 nucleotides are TGTGCCACCAGCAGAGTCAAGACGCCGGGACAGGGGGCGGGATACTATGGCTACACCTTC. Its protein product is CATSRVKTPGQGAGYYGYTF. The chain recombines TRBV15 with TRBJ1-2, with 12 positions matching TRBD1. The CDR3 consists of 20 residues. Germline V gene sequence: CDR1 LNHNV, CDR2 YYDKDF (reference sequence). J was trimmed by 3 bases and V by 1 base; bases with no gene match: 15.

The V and J genes are TRBV27 and TRBJ2-7; 11 bases align to TRBD2. In germline, CDR1 is MNHEY, CDR2 SMNVEV (reference sequence). Germline trimming cut 4 bases from V and 2 bases from J; bases unmatched to any gene: 4. The CDR3 is 15 residues long. CDR3 in DNA: TGTGCCAGCAGTTCCCGGACTAGCGGGCCCTACGAGCAGTACTTC. Translation: CASSSRTSGPYEQYF.

This clone came up a few times. This chain links TRBV7-3 with TRBJ2-2; D unclear. This CDR3 spans 13 amino acids. Trimming took off 5 bases at V and 6 bases at J, with 10 bases between the two ends. Per germline, CDR1 SGHTA and CDR2 FQGTGA. CDR3 loop: CASSPGGSGELFF. CDR3 bases: TGTGCCAGCAGCCCAGGCGGATCCGGGGAGCTGTTTTTT. The variable domain in full, with the rest retrieved from reference TRBV7-3 and TRBJ2-2, is GAGVSQTPSNKVTEKGKYVELRCDPISGHTALYWYRQSLGQGPEFLIYFQGTGAADDSGLPNDRFFAVRPEGSVSTLKIQRTERGDSAVYLCASSPGGSGELFFGEGSRLTVL.

The chain joins TRBV23-1 to TRBJ1-2; D not resolved. TRBV23-1 is an open reading frame, and its role is uncertain. The CDR3 is made up of 12 amino acids. With 5 bases removed from V and 5 bases from J, the gap between germline ends came to 9 bases. This CDR3 reads CASSRDLYGYTF. As DNA, the CDR3 is TGCGCCAGCAGTAGGGATTTATATGGCTACACCTTC.

This clone was counted only a few times. This chain connects TRBV2 to TRBJ2-7, with unresolved D. The CDR3 has 11 amino acids. V dropped 8 bases and J dropped 4 bases, with 9 bases sitting between them. Germline assignment: CDR1 SNHLY and CDR2 FYNNEI. The CDR3 DNA sequence: TGTGCCAGCGGCGGAGTTTACGAGCAGTACTTC. It encodes CASGGVYEQYF.

The chain recombines TRBV28 with TRBJ2-6; D uncertain. This CDR3 is built from 13 residues. Germline CDR1 is MDHEN and CDR2 is SYDVKM. V was pared by 4 bases and J by 3 bases, with 4 bases between. In nucleotides, the CDR3 is TGTGCCAGCAGTTCAGGTGGGGCCAACGTCCTGACTTTC. Amino acid sequence: CASSSGGANVLTF.

The genes are TRBV11-1 and TRBJ2-1, with TRBD1 identical over 10 bases. The CDR3 extends over 15 amino acids. The V segment lost 3 bases and the J segment 4 bases; nucleotides outside the gene matches: 3. Germline CDR1 is SGHAT and CDR2 is FQDESV (reference sequence). The CDR3 sequence is CASSFGTGAYNEQFF. The CDR3 DNA sequence: TGTGCCAGCAGCTTTGGGACAGGGGCTTACAATGAGCAGTTCTTC.

This clone appeared a few times. The V call is TRBV7-6, the J call TRBJ1-4; no clear D. This CDR3 has 15 amino acids. Trimming stripped 5 bases from V and 2 bases from J, with 12 bases between. CDR1 and CDR2 from the germline V gene are SGHVS and FNYEAQ. CDR3 sequence (DNA): TGTGCCAGCAGCCCAATCGGAGGGACTAATGAAAAACTGTTTTTT. Its translation: CASSPIGGTNEKLFF.

This clone was seen a few times. This rearrangement joins TRBV28 to TRBJ1-2; 8 bases match TRBD1. There are 13 residues in the CDR3. The trim removed 6 bases at V and 4 bases at J, leaving 4 bases unmatched. Germline CDR1 MDHEN, CDR2 SYDVKM. The CDR3 DNA follows: TGTGCCAGCAGCCTGGGACAGGTCTATGGCTACACCTTC. It is translated as CASSLGQVYGYTF.

The V call is TRBV5-1, the J call TRBJ2-7; a weak D match, TRBD2 (5 bases). The V gene lost 0 bases and the J gene lost 2 bases, with 12 bases spanning the gap. The CDR3 sequence is 15 residues long. CDR1 is SGHRS and CDR2 is YFSETQ in the germline V gene. As DNA, the CDR3 is TGCGCCAGCAGCTTGGGCCGGGGAAAACCCTACGAGCAGTACTTC. Translating it yields CASSLGRGKPYEQYF. Full variable domain (remainder filled in from reference TRBV5-1 and TRBJ2-7): KAGVTQTPRYLIKTRGQQVTLSCSPISGHRSVSWYQQTPGQGLQFLFEYFSETQRNKGNFPGRFSGRQFSNSRSEMNVSTLELGDSALYLCASSLGRGKPYEQYFGPGTRLTVT.

The V and J genes are TRBV5-1 and TRBJ2-7; 7 positions match TRBD1. Germline trimming cut 0 bases from V and 5 bases from J; bases unmatched to any gene: 8. CDR1 and CDR2 from the germline V gene are SGHRS and YFSETQ. CDR3 length: 15 amino acids. CDR3 amino acids: CASSLADRAPDEQYF. The CDR3 DNA sequence: TGCGCCAGCAGCTTGGCAGACAGGGCCCCTGACGAGCAGTACTTC.

Worth noting for this clone: A junction end diverges from the germline sequence, so it may reflect a read error. The CDR3 is CSVEAGYGTDTQYF. CDR3 DNA sequence: TGCAGCGTAGAAGCGGGATACGGCACAGATACGCAGTATTTT. The V call is TRBV29-1, the J call TRBJ2-3, with 7 nucleotides matching TRBD2. Germline loops: CDR1 SQVTM, CDR2 ANQGSEA. The CDR3 loop spans 14 amino acids.

The chain's CDR3 is CSVVGGIETQYF. DNA for the CDR3: TGCAGCGTTGTGGGAGGGATTGAGACCCAGTACTTC. This chain connects TRBV29-1 to TRBJ2-5, with TRBD2 matching 7 bases. J lost 5 bases, V lost 4 bases, and 4 bases had no gene match. CDR1 and CDR2 from the germline V gene are SQVTM and ANQGSEA. CDR3 length equals 12 residues.

This clone appeared a few times. Other DNA sequences in the same sample also yield this CDR3. V usage is TRBV18 and J usage is TRBJ2-5; unclear D gene. The CDR3 is made up of 13 amino acids. Germline V CDR1 and CDR2: KGHSH, LQKENI. Trimming took 0 bases from V and 4 from J, leaving 6 bases between them. This CDR3 reads CASSPPGGETQYF. CDR3 coding DNA: TGTGCCAGCTCACCACCGGGTGGAGAGACCCAGTACTTC.

This chain connects TRBV12-5 to TRBJ2-1; 9 nucleotides align to TRBD1. CDR1 and CDR2 from the germline V gene are LGHNT and FRNRAP. With V trimmed by 2 bases and J by 5 bases, 4 bases remained unmatched. This CDR3 has 15 residues. The CDR3 sequence is CASGLWDRAHNEQFF. Here the CDR3 DNA reads TGTGCTAGTGGTTTGTGGGACAGGGCCCACAATGAGCAGTTCTTC.

J is TRBJ1-6 and V is TRBV5-1; 7 bases are shared with TRBD1. This CDR3 comprises 14 residues. The junction had 5 bases not matched to a gene; V was cut back by 4 bases and J by 7 bases. The germline V gene encodes CDR1 SGHRS and CDR2 YFSETQ. The CDR3 is CASSSGTANSPLHF. CDR3 sequence (DNA): TGCGCCAGCAGCAGCGGGACAGCAAATTCACCCCTCCACTTT.

The V call is TRBV2, the J call TRBJ1-1; 7 bases fit TRBD1. CDR3 length equals 16 residues. Germline assignment: CDR1 SNHLY and CDR2 FYNNEI. Trimming at V came to 8 bases and at J to 3 bases, leaving 15 bases not matched to a gene. In nucleotides, the CDR3 is TGTGCCAGCCGCTTCCTTGAGACAGGGAGAGACACTGAAGCTTTCTTT. Protein sequence: CASRFLETGRDTEAFF.

This chain connects TRBV12-5 to TRBJ2-7, with 8 nucleotides matching TRBD1. Germline CDR1 LGHNT, CDR2 FRNRAP. This CDR3 has 13 amino acids. V was pared by 8 bases and J by 3 bases, with 6 bases of the junction left unmatched. The CDR3 DNA reads as TGTGCTAGTCGAATCACAGGGGGCTACGAGCAGTACTTC. Translation gives CASRITGGYEQYF.

Note on this clone: This CDR3 is also generated by other DNA sequences in the sample. The V call is TRBV5-1, the J call TRBJ2-7, with no clear D. The CDR3 runs 12 residues. V dropped 5 bases and J dropped 0 bases, with 6 bases sitting between them. Germline V lookup: CDR1 SGHRS, CDR2 YFSETQ. CDR3 loop: CASRETSYEQYF. DNA for the CDR3: TGCGCCAGCAGAGAGACCTCCTACGAGCAGTACTTC.

Only a few counts were recorded for this clone. The sample holds other DNA sequences that translate to the same CDR3. The chain links TRBV7-9 to TRBJ2-7, with D perhaps matching TRBD1 (6 bases). The CDR3 extends over 12 amino acids. V was clipped by 5 bases and J by 4 bases, with 9 bases between them. The germline CDR1 and CDR2 sequences are SEHNR and FQNEAQ (reference sequence). The CDR3 is CASSLTGYEQYF. CDR3 nucleotides: TGTGCCAGCAGCCTAACAGGGTACGAGCAGTACTTC. The full variable domain, completed using reference TRBV7-9 and TRBJ2-7, is DTGVSQNPRHKITKRGQNVTFRCDPISEHNRLYWYRQTLGQGPEFLTYFQNEAQLEKSRLLSDRFSAERPKGSFSTLEIQRTEQGDSAMYLCASSLTGYEQYFGPGTRLTVT.

The CDR3: CSVGTPYGDQPQHF. Here the CDR3 DNA reads TGCAGCGTCGGGACACCCTACGGCGATCAGCCCCAGCATTTT. The chain combines TRBV29-1 with TRBJ1-5; maybe TRBD1 (6 bases). V gave up 6 bases and J gave up 5 bases, with 17 bases separating them. Germline lookup yields CDR1 SQVTM and CDR2 ANQGSEA. This CDR3 is built from 14 residues.

The genes are TRBV5-1 and TRBJ1-3; D gene ambiguous. V was clipped by 3 bases and J by 9 bases, with 10 bases between them. From germline, CDR1 is SGHRS and CDR2 YFSETQ. The CDR3 has 12 amino acids. CDR3 DNA sequence: TGCGCCAGCAGCTCAACCTCGGGCACCATATATTTT. Protein sequence: CASSSTSGTIYF.

As to this clone: Different DNA sequences within this sample yield the same CDR3. The chain has TRBV5-4 and TRBJ2-7; D remains unclear. V shed 0 bases and J shed 1 base, with 5 bases lying between them. The CDR3 spans 13 residues. Germline V gene lookup returns CDR1 SGHNT and CDR2 YYREEE (reference sequence). CDR3: CASSLVDSYEQYF. The CDR3 region has the DNA TGTGCCAGCAGCTTGGTAGATTCCTACGAGCAGTACTTC.

The V gene is TRBV4-1, the J gene TRBJ2-7; D unclear. The germline V gene has CDR1 MGHRA and CDR2 YSYEKL. Between the trimmed V and J ends, which lost 2 bases and 10 bases, there was a span of 24 bases. This CDR3 has 16 amino acids. The CDR3 here is CASSQPVAESSGRQYF. The CDR3 nucleotides are TGCGCCAGCAGCCAACCTGTGGCAGAGTCCAGTGGTCGCCAGTACTTC.

In this sample, this clone turned up a few times. The chain joins TRBV29-1 to TRBJ1-1, with a possible D match to TRBD1 (5 bases). CDR1 SQVTM and CDR2 ANQGSEA come from the germline V gene. The V end lost 6 bases, the J end lost 7 bases, and 15 bases lay between the germline ends. This CDR3 comprises 12 residues. Here the CDR3 reads CSVEDKGFEAFF. CDR3 coding DNA: TGCAGCGTCGAGGACAAGGGGTTTGAAGCTTTCTTT.

The rearrangement links TRBV2 to TRBJ2-7; 7 bases align to TRBD2. The junction had 15 bases not matched to a gene; V was cut back by 7 bases and J by 6 bases. The CDR3 loop spans 15 amino acids. The germline gives CDR1 SNHLY, CDR2 FYNNEI. CDR3 amino acids: CASTQSTSRAREQYF. DNA for the CDR3: TGTGCCAGCACCCAATCGACTAGCAGGGCCCGCGAGCAGTACTTC.

The chain joins TRBV9 to TRBJ2-3; D might be TRBD2 (5 bases). Germline lookup yields CDR1 SGDLS and CDR2 YYNGEE. V lost 0 bases and J 2 bases, leaving 10 bases between the germline ends. This CDR3 has 15 residues. The CDR3 sequence: CASSVGRGPTDTQYF. DNA for the CDR3: TGTGCCAGCAGCGTAGGAAGAGGGCCCACAGATACGCAGTATTTT.